These 28 T cell receptor beta chains were all obtained from the same sample, sequenced in a study of beta chain features in type 1 diabetes. The entirety of the isolated RNA underwent reverse transcription, so expressed TCRB transcripts were sequenced. The method was immunoSEQ multiplex PCR; TCRdb's version includes in-frame clones alone and lacks a portion of them. The repertoire holds 550,000 to 850,000 clones, with roughly 13% as singletons. The study's findings and limits: TCRB CDR3 length was moderately but significantly reduced in all four CD4+ subsets of Type 1 diabetes patients.

Antigen specificity for these receptors is unknown. Sequenced: naive CD4+ T cells from blood. Receptor source: a man aged 18-30 years with type 1 diabetes.

CDR3 amino acids: CASSMGGPTDTQYF. For the CDR3, the DNA is TGTGCCAGTAGTATGGGGGGGCCGACAGATACGCAGTATTTT. The rearrangement joins TRBV19 to TRBJ2-3; maybe TRBD2 (7 bases). The germline gives CDR1 LNHDA, CDR2 SQIVND (reference sequence). CDR3 length equals 14 residues. The germline V and J ends were trimmed by 3 bases and 3 bases, with 10 bases remaining between them.

The V call is TRBV7-9, the J call TRBJ1-1, with D tentatively TRBD1 (5 bases). Germline V gene lookup returns CDR1 SEHNR and CDR2 FQNEAQ (reference sequence). The germline V and J ends were trimmed by 5 bases and 8 bases, with 12 bases remaining between them. CDR3 length: 12 amino acids. Here the CDR3 reads CASSTFGAEAFF. CDR3 in DNA: TGTGCCAGCAGCACATTTGGGGCCGAAGCTTTCTTT.

The rearrangement uses TRBV15 and TRBJ1-2; 7 positions agree with TRBD1. The CDR3 extends over 16 amino acids. Germline values: CDR1 LNHNV, CDR2 YYDKDF (reference sequence). V lost 6 bases and J lost 1; bases outside the gene matches: 11. The CDR3 DNA reads TGTGCCACCAGTTCCCAGACAGGGCGACTTAACTATGGCTACACCTTC. Its protein is CATSSQTGRLNYGYTF.

Comments on this clone: Other DNA sequences in this sample translate to the same CDR3. This sequence joins TRBV19 and TRBJ1-6; D gene uncertain. Trimming pared 5 bases from V and 7 bases from J, leaving 6 bases between. The CDR3 sequence is 12 residues long. Germline V gives CDR1 LNHDA, CDR2 SQIVND (reference sequence). CDR3 sequence reads: CASSPSNSPLHF. The DNA of the CDR3 is TGTGCCAGTAGTCCCTCGAATTCACCCCTCCACTTT.

A few counts support this clone. The V and J genes are TRBV7-9 and TRBJ2-3; unclear D gene. The ends were cut back, 0 bases at V and 2 bases at J, with 3 bases in the middle. The CDR3 is made up of 13 amino acids. Germline V CDR1 and CDR2: SEHNR, FQNEAQ (reference sequence). In DNA form, the CDR3 reads TGTGCCAGCAGCTTAGCAGTCACAGATACGCAGTATTTT. It is translated as CASSLAVTDTQYF.

The CDR3 DNA is TGTGCCAGCTCACCTGCACTAGCGGGGGGCACACCACAAGAGACCCAGTACTTC. It yields the protein CASSPALAGGTPQETQYF. The chain recombines TRBV18 with TRBJ2-5; 12 bases match TRBD2. Germline loops: CDR1 KGHSH, CDR2 LQKENI. Losses at the gene ends were 3 bases for V and 2 bases for J; bases not matched to a gene: 10. This CDR3 spans 18 amino acids.

The gene calls are TRBV30 and TRBJ1-3; D is undetermined. Germline CDR1 GTSNPN, CDR2 SVGIG (reference sequence). V lost 0 bases and J 2 bases, leaving 11 bases between the germline ends. The CDR3 is 15 amino acids. This chain's CDR3 is CAWSVEGYPGNTIYF. CDR3 nucleotides: TGTGCCTGGAGTGTGGAGGGATATCCTGGAAACACCATATATTTT.

This clone was seen only a few times. The chain uses TRBV11-3 and TRBJ2-5; D not resolved. Trimming stripped 6 bases from V and 4 bases from J, with 12 bases between. The CDR3 consists of 13 residues. Looked up from germline, CDR1 is SGHNT and CDR2 is YENEEA. The CDR3 DNA reads TGTGCCAGCAGGTTCCTCACCGGAGAGACCCAGTACTTC. It specifies CASRFLTGETQYF.

A few counts support this clone. The chain employs TRBV4-1 and TRBJ1-2; unclear D gene. The CDR3 length is 15 residues. Germline loops: CDR1 MGHRA, CDR2 YSYEKL. The V and J ends lost 0 bases and 4 bases respectively, with 12 bases between them. The CDR3: CASSQDLNTAYGYTF. Written as DNA, the CDR3 is TGCGCCAGCAGCCAAGATCTGAATACGGCCTATGGCTACACCTTC.

This clone has more than one count but fewer than ten. The CDR3: CASRTDLNTEAFF. The CDR3 DNA is TGTGCCAGCAGGACAGATTTGAACACTGAAGCTTTCTTT. The chain uses TRBV6-1 and TRBJ1-1; a weak D match, TRBD1 (5 bases). The CDR3 totals 13 residues. Germline CDR1 reads MNHNS; CDR2 reads SASEGT. The V gene lost 6 bases and the J gene lost 0 bases, with 8 bases spanning the gap.

The CDR3: CASSRTLNEQFF. In nucleotides, the CDR3 is TGTGCCAGCAGCAGGACTCTTAATGAGCAGTTCTTC. The chain combines TRBV7-2 with TRBJ2-1; the D gene is possibly TRBD2 (5 bases). This CDR3 is 12 amino acids long. V was pared by 5 bases and J by 7 bases, with 9 bases between. CDR1 is SGHTA, CDR2 FQGNSA, per germline.

The V call is TRBV4-1, the J call TRBJ1-5; D is unclear. The V gene's germline CDR1 is MGHRA and CDR2 YSYEKL. V lost 3 bases to trimming and J lost 0 bases, with 9 bases between them. The CDR3 runs 15 residues. CDR3 in amino acids: CASSQGPLSNQPQHF. CDR3 bases: TGCGCCAGCAGCCAGGGCCCCCTTAGCAATCAGCCCCAGCATTTT.

This clone was seen only a few times. The genes are TRBV6-6 and TRBJ2-2; D uncertain. The CDR3 length is 16 residues. Germline CDR1 is MNHNY and CDR2 is SVGAGI (reference sequence). Trimming took off 6 bases at V and 2 bases at J, with 16 bases between the two ends. CDR3 sequence reads: CASSPGRQPNTGELFF. CDR3 nucleotide sequence: TGTGCCAGCAGCCCCGGTCGTCAGCCTAACACCGGGGAGCTGTTTTTT.

The chain recombines TRBV2 with TRBJ1-1, with a weak D call TRBD1 (5 bases). Between the trimmed V and J ends, which lost 7 bases and 3 bases, there was a span of 21 bases. There are 16 residues in the CDR3. Germline CDR1 is SNHLY and CDR2 is FYNNEI. The CDR3 region has the DNA TGTGCCAGCACCACAGGATTTTCGACTGGGGACACTGAAGCTTTCTTT. It translates to CASTTGFSTGDTEAFF. Complete variable domain (other parts from reference TRBV2 and TRBJ1-1): EPEVTQTPSHQVTQMGQEVILRCVPISNHLYFYWYRQILGQKVEFLVSFYNNEISEKSEIFDDQFSVERPDGSNFTLKIRSTKLEDSAMYFCASTTGFSTGDTEAFFGQGTRLTVV.

This clone has only a few counts. V usage is TRBV5-4 and J usage is TRBJ2-5; possible D gene TRBD1, 5 bases. This CDR3 has 14 amino acids. V lost 7 bases and J lost 1, with 14 bases in between. Per the germline V gene, CDR1 is SGHNT and CDR2 is YYREEE (reference sequence). CDR3 residues: CASGPTEPQETQYF. The CDR3 nucleotides read TGTGCCAGCGGCCCGACAGAACCCCAAGAGACCCAGTACTTC.

The gene calls are TRBV4-2 and TRBJ1-5; D is uncertain. The CDR3 contains 17 residues. CDR1 is LGHNA and CDR2 is YNFKEQ in the germline V gene. The ends were cut back, 5 bases at V and 5 bases at J, with 22 bases in the middle. In nucleotides, the CDR3 is TGTGCCAGCAGCAAAGCGGGCTACGCTGGCTACTATCAGCCCCAGCATTTT. This codes for CASSKAGYAGYYQPQHF.

The CDR3 here is CASSAMESTDTQYF. In DNA, the CDR3 is TGTGCCAGCAGCGCTATGGAAAGCACAGATACGCAGTATTTT. This chain uses TRBV7-6 with TRBJ2-3; D is unclear. Trimming took off 5 bases at V and 0 bases at J, with 9 bases between the two ends. The CDR3 is 14 residues long. CDR1 is SGHVS and CDR2 is FNYEAQ in the germline V gene.

A few counts support this clone. The chain carries TRBV25-1 and TRBJ1-1; D uncertain. The CDR3 loop spans 16 amino acids. Per germline, CDR1 MGHDK and CDR2 SYGVNS. Trimming stripped 4 bases from V and 5 bases from J, with 20 bases between. This chain's CDR3 is CASSANRGWMGTEAFF. The CDR3 bases are TGTGCCAGCAGTGCAAATCGTGGGTGGATGGGGACTGAAGCTTTCTTT.

This clone has more than one count but fewer than ten. The chain carries TRBV25-1 and TRBJ2-1; possible D gene TRBD2, 5 bases. The CDR3 contains 14 residues. V dropped 3 bases and J dropped 6 bases, with 12 bases sitting between them. CDR1 is MGHDK, CDR2 SYGVNS, per germline. The CDR3 sequence: CASSELGLSNEQFF. The CDR3 DNA reads as TGTGCCAGCAGTGAGCTAGGACTGAGCAATGAGCAGTTCTTC. Combining the CDR3 with reference TRBV25-1 and TRBJ2-1 gives the whole variable domain EADIYQTPRYLVIGTGKKITLECSQTMGHDKMYWYQQDPGMELHLIHYSYGVNSTEKGDLSSESTVSRIRTEHFPLTLESARPSHTSQYLCASSELGLSNEQFFGPGTRLTVL.

V is TRBV2 and J is TRBJ2-4; 10 bases match TRBD2. Germline CDR1 is SNHLY and CDR2 is FYNNEI. V lost 2 bases to trimming and J lost 5 bases; unmatched junction nucleotides: 3. This CDR3 region has 15 residues. The CDR3 bases are TGTGCCAGCAGTGAATGGGGACTAGCGCAAAACATTCAGTACTTC. This sequence encodes CASSEWGLAQNIQYF.

This clone appeared a few times. V usage is TRBV29-1 and J usage is TRBJ2-7; D not certain. The germline V gene encodes CDR1 SQVTM and CDR2 ANQGSEA. The CDR3 sequence is 15 residues long. Trimming stripped 1 base from V and 2 bases from J, with 15 bases between. Here the CDR3 reads CSVEAPGRPAYEQYF. CDR3 DNA sequence: TGCAGCGTTGAAGCCCCTGGCAGGCCGGCCTACGAGCAGTACTTC.

This clone occurred a few times. The gene calls are TRBV4-1 and TRBJ1-6; 11 bases match TRBD1. Germline V gives CDR1 MGHRA, CDR2 YSYEKL. The trim removed 0 bases at V and 7 bases at J, leaving 8 bases unmatched. The CDR3 length is 18 residues. The CDR3 protein is CASSQDLRTGGENSPLHF. The CDR3 DNA reads as TGCGCCAGCAGCCAAGATTTACGGACAGGGGGCGAGAATTCACCCCTCCACTTT.

This chain uses TRBV25-1 with TRBJ1-1, with D tentatively TRBD1 (5 bases). Between the trimmed V and J ends, which lost 4 bases and 0 bases, there was a span of 15 bases. This CDR3 has 16 amino acids. Germline V lookup: CDR1 MGHDK, CDR2 SYGVNS. The CDR3 is CASSAGPSGMNTEAFF. CDR3 nucleotides: TGTGCCAGCAGTGCAGGACCATCAGGGATGAACACTGAAGCTTTCTTT.

This clone appeared a few times. The gene calls are TRBV9 and TRBJ1-2, with D tentatively TRBD1 (5 bases). The germline V and J ends were trimmed by 2 bases and 6 bases, with 14 bases remaining between them. The CDR3 consists of 14 residues. Germline loops: CDR1 SGDLS, CDR2 YYNGEE. The CDR3 DNA is TGTGCCAGCAGCGTGGGGGGAGGCCTGGATGGCTACACCTTC. Residues: CASSVGGGLDGYTF.

The rearrangement uses TRBV2 and TRBJ2-6; D may match TRBD1 or TRBD2 (5 bases each). This CDR3 contains 21 residues. Trimming removed 1 base from V and 2 bases from J, with 24 bases in between. Per the germline V gene, CDR1 is SNHLY and CDR2 is FYNNEI. CDR3 nucleotides: TGTGCCAGCAGTGAAGTCAGGGTTGGGGGACCCTCACCAACTGGGGCCAACGTCCTGACTTTC. Its translation is CASSEVRVGGPSPTGANVLTF.

This clone was seen more than once but under ten times. The sample has other DNA sequences that encode this CDR3 too. This chain links TRBV7-9 with TRBJ1-4, with 7 bases fitting TRBD1. V shed 5 bases, J shed 8 bases, and the junction held 5 bases outside the gene matches. The germline V gene encodes CDR1 SEHNR and CDR2 FQNEAQ (reference sequence). The CDR3 extends over 13 amino acids. CDR3 DNA: TGTGCCAGCAGCCCAGGGGGTAACGAAAAACTGTTTTTT. Protein sequence: CASSPGGNEKLFF.

This clone turned up a few times. This rearrangement joins TRBV28 to TRBJ2-3; D gene unclear. Trimming removed 2 bases at V and 4 bases at J, with 19 bases between. This CDR3 is 17 amino acids long. Germline lookup yields CDR1 MDHEN and CDR2 SYDVKM. Here the CDR3 reads CASSLNALGNGADTQYF. The CDR3 coding sequence is TGTGCCAGCAGTTTAAATGCCCTGGGGAACGGAGCAGATACGCAGTATTTT.

A few counts support this clone. The chain has TRBV5-1 and TRBJ2-2; TRBD2 agrees at 10 bases. The V and J ends lost 2 bases and 7 bases, in that order; junction bases with no gene match: 2. The CDR3 is 14 residues long. The germline V gene has CDR1 SGHRS and CDR2 YFSETQ. Here the CDR3 reads CASSLRTSGGELFF. CDR3 DNA: TGCGCCAGCAGCTTACGGACTAGCGGCGGGGAGCTGTTTTTT. The complete variable domain, with remaining parts taken from reference TRBV5-1 and TRBJ2-2, reads KAGVTQTPRYLIKTRGQQVTLSCSPISGHRSVSWYQQTPGQGLQFLFEYFSETQRNKGNFPGRFSGRQFSNSRSEMNVSTLELGDSALYLCASSLRTSGGELFFGEGSRLTVL.